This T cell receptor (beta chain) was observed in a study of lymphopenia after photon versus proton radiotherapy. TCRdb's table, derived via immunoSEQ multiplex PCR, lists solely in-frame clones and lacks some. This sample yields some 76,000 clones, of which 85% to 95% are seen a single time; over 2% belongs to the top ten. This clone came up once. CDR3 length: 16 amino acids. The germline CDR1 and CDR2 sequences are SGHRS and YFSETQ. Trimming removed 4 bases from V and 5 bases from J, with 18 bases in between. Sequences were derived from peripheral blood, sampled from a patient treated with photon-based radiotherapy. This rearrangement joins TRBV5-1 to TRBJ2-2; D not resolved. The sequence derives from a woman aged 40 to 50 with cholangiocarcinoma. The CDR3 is CASSLVELGLTGELFF. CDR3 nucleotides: TGCGCCAGCAGCCTTGTCGAGCTAGGGTTGACCGGGGAGCTGTTTTTT.